This T cell receptor (beta chain) was identified during a study of CD49a tissue-resident CD8 T cells in human skin (dated by TCRdb to the late 2010s). At the level of the whole study: Tissue-resident memory CD8+ T cell subsets in human skin, defined by CD49a, CD69 and CD103 expression, were examined in the study.

For a few healthy donors, CD8+ T cells were sorted from blood, dermis and epidermis, and the TCR beta CDR3 regions of these cells were analysed. Both blood and skin samples were provided by each TCR-sequenced donor, and all TCR-sequenced donors were healthy individuals. Sorting was used to isolate CD8+ T cell populations prior to TCR beta sequencing. For this clone: There is no known antigen for this receptor. The sample holds no much larger clone one base away, and base qualities are not on file.

The method was the immunoSEQ multiplex PCR assay. Per the original workflow: TCR V beta family usage frequencies were compared across the sorted blood, dermal and epidermal CD8+ T cell populations. Here the immuneACCESS table is served through TCRdb, limited to in-frame sequences with V and J called. Missing clones are a known gap in these copies; in checked studies unresolved V genes cover under half, and the rest lacks a known reason. V and J calls and clone size are copied from that table; D and trimming were computed from the DNA. This sample has about 1,500 clones in its table, and 65% of those were observed once. Around a third of the sample is held by the ten biggest clonotypes. Via the germline V gene (reference sequence), CDR1 is LNHNV and CDR2 YYDKDF. Germline trimming amounts to 3 bases on V and 6 bases on J, with 5 as the count of junction bases outside the gene matches. The cysteine opens and the phenylalanine closes a CDR3 of 15 amino acids. CDR3 DNA is the only sequence kept; it has 45 bases, read in frame from the first base.

This sequence uses TRBV15 and TRBJ2-7; 13 bases in between match TRBD2. The clonotype was recovered from a human donor in good health. The sample consisted of CLA- CD8+ effector memory T cells sorted from blood. The CDR3 region: CATSSRTSGSSEQYF. Read as DNA, the sequence is TGTGCCACCAGCAGCAGGACTAGCGGGAGTAGCGAGCAGTACTTC.